Sequencing of this T cell receptor (beta chain) was carried out in a study of blood T cell repertoires in COVID-19. The CDR3 totals 17 residues. Germline CDR1 reads SGDLS; CDR2 reads YYNGEE. Trimming took 4 bases from V and 1 from J, leaving 18 bases between them. Sequencing used immunoSEQ multiplex PCR; TCRdb keeps in-frame clones, though not all of them. The table has fewer than 250,000 clones, about 88% seen once. The J gene is TRBJ1-3, the V gene TRBV9; D perhaps matches TRBD1 (6 bases). The sample consisted of peripheral blood. This receptor was taken from a human donor in a cohort sampled during active COVID-19. This chain's CDR3 is CASSPRRGRGSGNTIYF. The CDR3 DNA reads TGTGCCAGCAGCCCCCGAAGAGGCAGGGGTTCTGGAAACACCATATATTTT.